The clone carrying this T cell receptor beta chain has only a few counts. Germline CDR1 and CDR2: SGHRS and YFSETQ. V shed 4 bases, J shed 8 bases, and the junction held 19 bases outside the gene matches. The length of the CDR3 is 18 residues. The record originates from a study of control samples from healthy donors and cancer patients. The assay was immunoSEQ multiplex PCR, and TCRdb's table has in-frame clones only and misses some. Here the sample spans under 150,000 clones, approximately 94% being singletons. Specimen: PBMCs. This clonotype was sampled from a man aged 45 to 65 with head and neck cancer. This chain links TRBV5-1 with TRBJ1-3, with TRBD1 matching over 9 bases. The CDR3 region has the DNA TGCGCCAGCAGCGGACCGGGACAGGGTTGGGTTAGGCCCGACACCATATATTTT. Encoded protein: CASSGPGQGWVRPDTIYF.